These 26 T cell receptor beta chains came from one sample sequenced in a study of blood T cell repertoires in COVID-19. This table comes from immunoSEQ multiplex PCR, and its TCRdb copy is limited to in-frame clones, with some not included. The profile covers over 130,000 clones, with about 90% appearing a single time and about 4.1% taken by the ten largest. Source material: peripheral blood. These receptors were taken from a woman aged 55 to 70 with active or convalescent COVID-19.

This rearrangement joins TRBV6-5 to TRBJ2-5, with a possible D match to TRBD2 (7 bases). Germline V gives CDR1 MNHEY, CDR2 SVGAGI. Trimming stripped 8 bases from V and 8 bases from J, with 24 bases between. This CDR3 is 15 amino acids long. CDR3 sequence (DNA): TGTGCCAGCTCTAGGTTGGGGGGGGGCCCTGGAACCCAGTACTTC. It encodes CASSRLGGGPGTQYF.

This clone was detected once. This chain joins TRBV30 and TRBJ2-2; a possible D gene is TRBD1 (6 bases). V lost 3 bases to trimming and J lost 2 bases, with 16 bases between them. Germline CDR1 GTSNPN, CDR2 SVGIG (reference sequence). This CDR3 has 16 amino acids. CDR3 protein: CAWRTQGQINTGELFF. The CDR3 DNA reads TGTGCCTGGAGAACCCAAGGACAGATAAACACCGGGGAGCTGTTTTTT.

The CDR3 is CGTGESDSNQPQHF. CDR3 nucleotide sequence: TGTGGAACAGGTGAAAGCGATAGCAATCAGCCCCAGCATTTT. V and J are TRBV19 and TRBJ1-5; D is possibly TRBD1 (5 bases). Looked up from germline, CDR1 is LNHDA and CDR2 is SQIVND (reference sequence). The CDR3 sequence is 14 residues long.

This chain joins TRBV7-2 and TRBJ1-2; 7 bases agree with TRBD1. Trimming at V came to 1 base and at J to 8 bases, leaving 4 bases not matched to a gene. Looked up from germline, CDR1 is SGHTA and CDR2 is FQGNSA. CDR3 size: 13 residues. The DNA of the CDR3 is TGTGCCAGCAGCTTAGGGCAGGGGGAAGGCTACACCTTC. It encodes CASSLGQGEGYTF. Variable domain in full (rest from reference TRBV7-2 and TRBJ1-2): GAGVSQSPSNKVTEKGKDVELRCDPISGHTALYWYRQSLGQGLEFLIYFQGNSAPDKSGLPSDRFSAERTGGSVSTLTIQRTQQEDSAVYLCASSLGQGEGYTFGSGTRLTVV.

The chain uses TRBV11-2 and TRBJ1-2; 8 bases align to TRBD1. V dropped 0 bases and J dropped 8; count of bases not matched to a gene: 5. This CDR3 is 14 amino acids long. Germline V gives CDR1 SGHAT, CDR2 FQNNGV. The CDR3 reads CASSLDPGTGGYTF. As DNA, the CDR3 is TGTGCCAGCAGCTTAGACCCAGGGACAGGCGGCTACACCTTC.

V and J are TRBV27 and TRBJ2-7; 7 bases agree with TRBD2. Trimming removed 1 base from V and 0 bases from J; junction bases left unmatched: 3. CDR1 is MNHEY, CDR2 SMNVEV, per germline (reference sequence). This CDR3 comprises 15 residues. CDR3 sequence: CASSLLGGSSYEQYF. The CDR3 bases are TGTGCCAGCAGTTTATTAGGCGGGAGCTCCTACGAGCAGTACTTC.

V gene TRBV13 combines with J gene TRBJ2-1; 8 nucleotides agree with TRBD1. This CDR3 region has 15 residues. The V and J ends lost 2 bases and 8 bases, in that order; junction bases with no gene match: 8. Looked up from germline, CDR1 is PRHDT and CDR2 is FYEKMQ (reference sequence). The CDR3 region is CASSLRQGTEDEQFF. In nucleotides, the CDR3 is TGTGCCAGCAGCTTAAGACAGGGGACGGAGGATGAGCAGTTCTTC.

The chain couples TRBV5-1 to TRBJ2-7; 8 positions agree with TRBD2. Looked up from germline, CDR1 is SGHRS and CDR2 is YFSETQ. V shed 2 bases, J shed 7 bases, and the junction held 8 bases outside the gene matches. This CDR3 spans 14 amino acids. In DNA form, the CDR3 reads TGCGCCAGCAGCTTTAGCGGGGCTGACAGGGAGCAGTACTTC. Its protein is CASSFSGADREQYF.

The chain has TRBV10-3 and TRBJ2-7; 8 bases align to TRBD2. This CDR3 region has 12 residues. Germline values: CDR1 ENHRY, CDR2 SYGVKD. The V segment lost 8 bases and the J segment 7 bases; nucleotides outside the gene matches: 7. Here the CDR3 reads CAIGTSSSEQYF. For the CDR3, the DNA is TGTGCCATCGGGACTAGTAGTTCAGAGCAGTACTTC.

As concerns this clone: The sample holds other DNA sequences that translate to the same CDR3. The chain couples TRBV12-3 or TRBV12-4 to TRBJ1-1, with no clear D. The CDR3 consists of 11 residues. Trimming removed 5 bases at V and 2 bases at J, with 3 bases between. The DNA of the CDR3 is TGTGCCAGCAGTCGTAACACTGAAGCTTTCTTT. This gives the protein CASSRNTEAFF.

The J gene is TRBJ2-1, the V gene TRBV7-2; 11 bases map to TRBD1. CDR3 length equals 16 residues. The J segment lost 7 bases and the V segment lost 0 bases, leaving 5 bases of the junction unmatched. The germline gives CDR1 SGHTA, CDR2 FQGNSA. CDR3 amino acids: CASSLARDRGSNEQFF. CDR3 DNA sequence: TGTGCCAGCAGCTTAGCGCGGGACAGGGGGTCGAATGAGCAGTTCTTC.

The chain is built from TRBV29-1 and TRBJ1-3; D is uncertain. Germline-derived CDR1 and CDR2 are SQVTM and ANQGSEA. Trimming removed 5 bases from V and 4 bases from J, with 9 bases in between. The CDR3 spans 12 residues. CDR3 residues: CSVRPQGNTIYF. In DNA, the CDR3 is TGCAGCGTTCGCCCACAGGGAAACACCATATATTTT.

The rearrangement joins TRBV19 to TRBJ1-2; TRBD1 might be the D (5 bases). The length of the CDR3 is 13 residues. Germline lookup yields CDR1 LNHDA and CDR2 SQIVND (reference sequence). Between the trimmed V and J ends, which lost 6 bases and 5 bases, there was a span of 13 bases. CDR3 region: CASRRGSLYGYTF. CDR3 in DNA: TGTGCCAGTAGGCGGGGCAGTCTTTATGGCTACACCTTC.

The genes are TRBV15 and TRBJ2-5; D gene unclear. CDR3 length: 15 amino acids. V shed 0 bases and J shed 2 bases, with 10 bases lying between them. From germline, CDR1 is LNHNV and CDR2 YYDKDF (reference sequence). CDR3 nucleotides: TGTGCCACCAGCAGAGATGTTTCCCCTCAAGAGACCCAGTACTTC. It codes for CATSRDVSPQETQYF. The full variable domain, its missing parts supplied by reference TRBV15 and TRBJ2-5, is DAMVIQNPRYQVTQFGKPVTLSCSQTLNHNVMYWYQQKSSQAPKLLFHYYDKDFNNEADTPDNFQSRRPNTSFCFLDIRSPGLGDTAMYLCATSRDVSPQETQYFGPGTRLLVL.

The J gene is TRBJ1-6, the V gene TRBV7-8; no clear D gene. This CDR3 region has 15 residues. The germline V and J ends were trimmed by 4 bases and 7 bases, with 14 bases remaining between them. Germline-derived CDR1 and CDR2 are SGHVS and FQNEAQ. The CDR3: CASSSWATFNSPLHF. The CDR3 coding sequence is TGTGCCAGCAGCTCTTGGGCCACCTTCAATTCACCCCTCCACTTT.

The chain carries TRBV4-3 and TRBJ1-2; no reliable D call. The germline V and J ends were trimmed by 0 bases and 8 bases, with 16 bases remaining between them. This CDR3 comprises 15 residues. The germline V gene has CDR1 LGHNA and CDR2 YSLEER. DNA for the CDR3: TGCGCCAGCAGCCAAGAATATTACGGGGAAGGAGGCTACACCTTC. Its protein is CASSQEYYGEGGYTF.

V is TRBV9 and J is TRBJ1-3; D is possibly TRBD1 (6 bases). The V and J ends lost 4 bases and 1 base respectively, with 9 bases between them. This CDR3 contains 14 residues. Germline values: CDR1 SGDLS, CDR2 YYNGEE. CDR3 sequence reads: CASSSGQSGNTIYF. The CDR3 nucleotides read TGTGCCAGCAGCTCGGGACAATCTGGAAACACCATATATTTT. Full variable domain (rest looked up from reference TRBV9 and TRBJ1-3): DSGVTQTPKHLITATGQRVTLRCSPRSGDLSVYWYQQSLDQGLQFLIQYYNGEERAKGNILERFSAQQFPDLHSELNLSSLELGDSALYFCASSSGQSGNTIYFGEGSWLTVV.

In its sample, this clone was seen once. In DNA form, the CDR3 reads TGTGCCAGCAGCCTCCCGGGTTACGGAAACACCATATATTTT. Translating gives CASSLPGYGNTIYF. The gene calls are TRBV6-2 or TRBV6-3 and TRBJ1-3, with D unresolved. This CDR3 has 14 residues. Trimming pared 6 bases from V and 4 bases from J, leaving 13 bases between. Germline CDR1 MNHEY, CDR2 SVGEGT.

CDR3 in amino acids: CASSREWVNSPLHF. In DNA form, the CDR3 reads TGTGCCAGCAGCCGGGAATGGGTAAATTCACCCCTCCACTTT. The V call is TRBV11-1, the J call TRBJ1-6; no clear D gene. V shed 5 bases and J shed 7 bases, with 12 bases lying between them. Germline V gene data show CDR1 as SGHAT and CDR2 as FQDESV (reference sequence). This CDR3 has 14 amino acids.

The CDR3 bases are TGTGCCAGCACCAGACAGGCCTCTAACTATGGCTACACCTTC. Its translation is CASTRQASNYGYTF. This chain joins TRBV9 and TRBJ1-2, with a possible D match to TRBD1 (6 bases). The CDR3 is made up of 14 amino acids. CDR1 and CDR2 (germline): SGDLS, YYNGEE. The V gene lost 6 bases and the J gene lost 0 bases, with 12 bases spanning the gap. Filled out from reference TRBV9 and TRBJ1-2, the complete variable domain reads DSGVTQTPKHLITATGQRVTLRCSPRSGDLSVYWYQQSLDQGLQFLIQYYNGEERAKGNILERFSAQQFPDLHSELNLSSLELGDSALYFCASTRQASNYGYTFGSGTRLTVV.

The genes are TRBV19 and TRBJ1-4; 7 bases agree with TRBD1. The germline CDR1 and CDR2 sequences are LNHDA and SQIVND (reference sequence). The CDR3 has 14 residues. V lost 5 bases, J lost 6 bases, and 6 bases stayed unmatched. The DNA for the CDR3 is TGTGCCAGTAGTGAAAGGGGGCGGTATGAAAAACTGTTTTTT. It translates to CASSERGRYEKLFF.

This clone has just a few counts. The chain combines TRBV10-3 with TRBJ2-7; 8 bases map to TRBD1. CDR1 and CDR2 (germline): ENHRY, SYGVKD. Unmatched junction bases numbered 10, after V lost 3 bases and J lost 6 bases. CDR3 length: 15 residues. The CDR3 DNA is TGTGCCATCAGTGAAAAGGGACAGGACGGAAGCGAGCAGTACTTC. This gives the protein CAISEKGQDGSEQYF.

This clone was seen at least ten times. The gene calls are TRBV5-6 and TRBJ1-6; D possibly corresponds to TRBD1 (6 bases). The CDR3 consists of 14 residues. CDR1 is SGHDT and CDR2 is YYEEEE in the germline V gene. The V and J ends lost 2 bases and 6 bases respectively, with 9 bases between them. The CDR3 loop is CASSLTGTNSPLHF. The CDR3 DNA reads as TGTGCCAGCAGCTTAACAGGGACTAATTCACCCCTCCACTTT.

This clone has at least ten counts. This chain connects TRBV7-2 to TRBJ1-2; 8 positions match TRBD1. From germline, CDR1 is SGHTA and CDR2 FQGNSA. The CDR3 runs 14 residues. With V trimmed by 5 bases and J by 8 bases, 10 bases remained unmatched. The CDR3 DNA is TGTGCCAGCAGCACGCCAGGGGGCTTCTGGGGCTACACCTTC. Protein sequence: CASSTPGGFWGYTF.

The chain is built from TRBV18 and TRBJ2-5; 7 nucleotides match TRBD1. CDR1 and CDR2 from the germline V gene are KGHSH and LQKENI. With V trimmed by 3 bases and J by 3 bases, 4 bases remained unmatched. The CDR3 consists of 14 residues. The CDR3 region has the DNA TGTGCCAGCTCACCTGGGACAGTTAAAGAGACCCAGTACTTC. Translated, it gives CASSPGTVKETQYF.

The rearrangement joins TRBV25-1 to TRBJ2-2, with D possibly matching TRBD2 (5 bases). The V gene lost 8 bases and the J gene lost 4 bases, with 14 bases spanning the gap. Looked up from germline, CDR1 is MGHDK and CDR2 is SYGVNS. The CDR3 loop spans 14 amino acids. The CDR3 sequence: CASGGSLGTGELFF. DNA for the CDR3: TGTGCCAGCGGCGGGTCTTTGGGCACCGGGGAGCTGTTTTTT.